The 31 T cell receptor beta chains below come from one sample, sequenced in a study of T cell repertoires in cytomegalovirus infection. TCRdb redid the calling of the reads with MiXCR, one entry per CDR3 protein. Seen here are a few hundred thousand distinct CDR3 sequences, over 7.5% observed once, and the top ten hold 4.3%. Sequencing was done on a sample of PBMCs. These receptors came from a human donor in good health (CMV status not recorded). Some clones in this sample may be carry-over from other donors' samples.

This rearrangement joins TRBV24-1 to TRBJ2-2, with 8 positions matching TRBD1. CDR3 length: 15 amino acids. Germline loops: CDR1 KGHDR, CDR2 SFDVKD. Trimming at V came to 2 bases and at J to 5 bases, leaving 3 bases not matched to a gene. Written as DNA, the CDR3 is TGTGCCACCAGTGATTGGACAGGGCTAACCGGGGAGCTGTTTTTT. Protein: CATSDWTGLTGELFF.

This clonotype was detected only a few times. The V call is TRBV28, the J call TRBJ2-7; possibly TRBD2 for D (5 bases). The length of the CDR3 is 14 residues. Per the germline V gene, CDR1 is MDHEN and CDR2 is SYDVKM. Trimming cost V 5 bases and J 3 bases, with 14 bases left between them. The CDR3, as DNA: TGTGCCAGCAGTGCCCCCGGGGTTCGCTACGAGCAGTACTTC. Translation gives CASSAPGVRYEQYF.

In this sample, this clonotype turned up many times. The CDR3 DNA is TGTGCCAGCAGCTTGAGACAGGGGTCCTATGGCTACACCTTC. Its protein is CASSLRQGSYGYTF. The rearrangement joins TRBV7-8 to TRBJ1-2, with 8 bases lining up with TRBD1. CDR1 is SGHVS, CDR2 FQNEAQ, per germline. Trimming removed 3 bases from V and 4 bases from J; junction bases left unmatched: 4. There are 14 residues in the CDR3.

The genes are TRBV6-5 and TRBJ2-5, with 10 bases matching TRBD1. V lost 2 bases to trimming and J lost 4 bases; unmatched junction nucleotides: 4. Germline V lookup: CDR1 MNHEY, CDR2 SVGAGI. The CDR3 extends over 15 amino acids. The DNA of the CDR3 is TGTGCCAGCAGTTACATCGGACAGGGGGTAGAGACCCAGTACTTC. Protein: CASSYIGQGVETQYF.

This clonotype was found many times. The chain couples TRBV12-3 or TRBV12-4 to TRBJ2-1; 10 nucleotides align to TRBD2. There are 13 residues in the CDR3. Unmatched junction bases numbered 7, after V lost 7 bases and J lost 10 bases. The CDR3 DNA sequence: TGTGCCAGCACTATAGCGGGAGGAGGCGAGCAGTTCTTC. This codes for CASTIAGGGEQFF.

Ten or more counts support this clonotype. The chain combines TRBV7-2 with TRBJ2-7; TRBD2 matches at 16 bases. CDR1 and CDR2 (germline): SGHTA, FQGNSA. The CDR3 has 17 amino acids. Unmatched junction bases numbered 7, after V lost 4 bases and J lost 4 bases. The CDR3 spells CASSSGLAGGPLYEQYF. In DNA form, the CDR3 reads TGTGCCAGCAGCTCGGGACTAGCGGGAGGGCCATTATACGAGCAGTACTTC.

A few counts support this clonotype. This may arise from a read error, as a much more abundant clone is one base away. This chain uses TRBV7-2 with TRBJ1-3, with a weak D call TRBD1 (6 bases). CDR1 and CDR2 from the germline V gene are SGHTA and FQGNSA. V lost 2 bases and J lost 0, with 8 bases in between. This CDR3 comprises 15 residues. The CDR3 DNA sequence: TGTGCCAGCAGCTTATCGGGGGCCTCTGGAAACACCATATATTTT. It encodes CASSLSGASGNTIYF.

This chain joins TRBV27 and TRBJ2-7; D is possibly TRBD2 (6 bases). In germline, CDR1 is MNHEY, CDR2 SMNVEV (reference sequence). CDR3 length: 16 amino acids. V lost 6 bases and J 0 bases, leaving 18 bases between the germline ends. The CDR3: CASRPSGGAFSYEQYF. CDR3 coding DNA: TGTGCCAGCAGGCCCTCGGGCGGGGCCTTCTCCTACGAGCAGTACTTC.

The table lists this clonotype with a few counts. The V gene is TRBV27, the J gene TRBJ2-5; unclear D gene. Trimming removed 2 bases at V and 5 bases at J, with 9 bases between. The CDR3 is 13 residues long. The germline CDR1 and CDR2 sequences are MNHEY and SMNVEV (reference sequence). Here the CDR3 DNA reads TGTGCCAGCAGTTTAACAGTTAGGGAGACCCAGTACTTC. It encodes CASSLTVRETQYF.

In its sample, this clonotype was seen many times. CDR3 bases: TGTGCCAGCAGCTTAACATCGGCAGGGGCCTACGAGCAGTACTTC. As protein: CASSLTSAGAYEQYF. The V call is TRBV7-3, the J call TRBJ2-7; D perhaps matches TRBD1 (6 bases). The CDR3 consists of 15 residues. V lost 0 bases, J lost 2 bases, and 11 bases lay in between. Per the germline V gene, CDR1 is SGHTA and CDR2 is FQGTGA.

The chain has TRBV6-1 and TRBJ2-1; D call uncertain. This CDR3 is built from 10 residues. Trimming shortened V by 5 bases and J by 11 bases, and 7 bases separated the two germline ends. The germline V gene encodes CDR1 MNHNS and CDR2 SASEGT. The CDR3 spells CASSSYKQFF. The DNA for the CDR3 is TGTGCCAGCAGTTCCTACAAGCAGTTCTTC.

The J gene is TRBJ1-3, the V gene TRBV27; no definite D call. The CDR3 runs to 13 residues. Germline CDR1 and CDR2: MNHEY and SMNVEV (reference sequence). V dropped 4 bases and J dropped 0 bases, with 4 bases sitting between them. The CDR3: CASSSLSGNTIYF. CDR3 sequence (DNA): TGTGCCAGCAGTTCACTCTCTGGAAACACCATATATTTT.

This clonotype was counted many times. This rearrangement joins TRBV7-2 to TRBJ1-3; D is unclear. Germline loops: CDR1 SGHTA, CDR2 FQGNSA. The CDR3 covers 13 residues. The ends were cut back, 5 bases at V and 3 bases at J, with 8 bases in the middle. CDR3 DNA sequence: TGTGCCAGCAGCAAGGGTGGTGGAAACACCATATATTTT. It translates to CASSKGGGNTIYF.

V usage is TRBV6-2 or TRBV6-3 and J usage is TRBJ1-1; tentative D call: TRBD1 (6 bases). There are 16 residues in the CDR3. Trimming took off 7 bases at V and 1 base at J, with 19 bases between the two ends. Germline CDR1 reads MNHEY; CDR2 reads SVGEGT. In nucleotides, the CDR3 is TGTGCCAGCAACAAACTACCCCGGACAGAGAACACTGAAGCTTTCTTT. It translates to CASNKLPRTENTEAFF.

This rearrangement joins TRBV7-6 to TRBJ1-4, with D tentatively TRBD1 (6 bases). V lost 5 bases to trimming and J lost 0 bases, with 16 bases between them. Germline CDR1 and CDR2: SGHVS and FNYEAQ. The length of the CDR3 is 17 residues. The CDR3 protein is CASSPDGGPATNEKLFF. The CDR3 region has the DNA TGTGCCAGCAGCCCGGACGGGGGCCCGGCAACTAATGAAAAACTGTTTTTT.

The table lists this clonotype with a few counts. The chain carries TRBV7-6 and TRBJ2-1, with 7 nucleotides matching TRBD2. CDR3 length equals 16 residues. Trimming removed 2 bases from V and 6 bases from J; junction bases left unmatched: 10. Germline-derived CDR1 and CDR2 are SGHVS and FNYEAQ. The CDR3 DNA sequence: TGTGCCAGCAGCTTATTGCGGGAGAGTCGTGGCAATGAGCAGTTCTTC. Its translation: CASSLLRESRGNEQFF.

This clonotype was observed many times. The chain joins TRBV2 to TRBJ2-3, with TRBD1 matching 7 bases. The CDR3 spans 15 residues. CDR1 SNHLY and CDR2 FYNNEI come from the germline V gene. The trim removed 5 bases at V and 4 bases at J, leaving 9 bases unmatched. The CDR3 coding sequence is TGTGCCAGCAGTTGGATACTCCAGGGGGCAGATACGCAGTATTTT. Its protein product is CASSWILQGADTQYF. Complete variable domain (other parts from reference TRBV2 and TRBJ2-3): EPEVTQTPSHQVTQMGQEVILRCVPISNHLYFYWYRQILGQKVEFLVSFYNNEISEKSEIFDDQFSVERPDGSNFTLKIRSTKLEDSAMYFCASSWILQGADTQYFGPGTRLTVL.

This clonotype was counted ten times or more. The chain links TRBV24-1 to TRBJ2-1, with a possible D match to TRBD2 (7 bases). Germline V CDR1 and CDR2: KGHDR, SFDVKD. The CDR3 length is 15 residues. V gave up 0 bases and J gave up 11 bases, with 16 bases separating them. CDR3 nucleotides: TGTGCCACCAGTGATTTGCAAGGGGGGGGCACCCAGCAGTTCTTC. This sequence encodes CATSDLQGGGTQQFF.

The chain employs TRBV6-2 or TRBV6-3 and TRBJ1-6; no reliable D call. The CDR3 sequence is 15 residues long. The germline V gene encodes CDR1 MNHEY and CDR2 SVGEGT. V lost 5 bases and J lost 0, with 8 bases in between. The CDR3 loop reads CASSPDGSYNSPLHF. The CDR3 nucleotides are TGTGCCAGCAGTCCGGACGGCTCCTATAATTCACCCCTCCACTTT.

This clonotype appeared a few times. CDR3 in amino acids: CASGSTQPQHF. The CDR3 DNA sequence: TGTGCTAGTGGTTCGACTCAGCCCCAGCATTTT. The chain employs TRBV12-5 and TRBJ1-5; D remains unclear. The CDR3 totals 11 residues. The germline V gene has CDR1 LGHNT and CDR2 FRNRAP. Between the trimmed V and J ends, which lost 4 bases and 6 bases, there was a span of 4 bases.

V is TRBV19 and J is TRBJ1-1, with 9 bases lining up with TRBD1. Germline assignment: CDR1 LNHDA and CDR2 SQIVND (reference sequence). V was clipped by 6 bases and J by 2 bases; unmatched bases: 10. CDR3 length: 16 residues. CDR3 sequence reads: CASRNFGTGLNTEAFF. In DNA form, the CDR3 reads TGTGCCAGTAGAAACTTCGGGACAGGGCTTAACACTGAAGCTTTCTTT.

The chain couples TRBV9 to TRBJ1-1, with D hard to call. Germline lookup yields CDR1 SGDLS and CDR2 YYNGEE. Trimming removed 4 bases at V and 1 base at J, with 8 bases between. The CDR3 is made up of 13 amino acids. The CDR3 nucleotides are TGTGCCAGCAGCACCCGAACGAACACTGAAGCTTTCTTT. Its translation is CASSTRTNTEAFF.

In this sample, this clonotype turned up many times. V gene TRBV7-2 combines with J gene TRBJ2-7, with 8 bases that match TRBD2. The length of the CDR3 is 14 residues. Germline V gene sequence: CDR1 SGHTA, CDR2 FQGNSA. V shed 2 bases, J shed 4 bases, and the junction held 4 bases outside the gene matches. CDR3 nucleotides: TGTGCCAGCAGCTTATGGCGGGAGGTATACGAGCAGTACTTC. Its protein product is CASSLWREVYEQYF.

Ten or more counts support this clonotype. The chain employs TRBV7-2 and TRBJ1-1, with 10 nucleotides matching TRBD1. The CDR3 is made up of 12 amino acids. Trimming removed 5 bases from V and 7 bases from J; junction bases left unmatched: 1. Germline values: CDR1 SGHTA, CDR2 FQGNSA. CDR3 nucleotide sequence: TGTGCCAGCAGCCGGGACAGGGGTGAAGCTTTCTTT. Its protein product is CASSRDRGEAFF.

This clonotype was seen ten or more times. V is TRBV7-9 and J is TRBJ2-5; 8 nucleotides line up with TRBD1. The CDR3 length is 15 residues. Germline CDR1 and CDR2: SEHNR and FQNEAQ (reference sequence). Trimming cost V 1 base and J 5 bases; bases outside gene matches: 6. CDR3 sequence: CASSLGSRDRETQYF. The CDR3 DNA reads as TGTGCCAGCAGCTTAGGCAGCCGGGACAGGGAGACCCAGTACTTC.

J is TRBJ2-7 and V is TRBV6-2 or TRBV6-3; maybe TRBD2 (5 bases). V was pared by 5 bases and J by 7 bases, with 18 bases between. The CDR3 is 14 residues long. Germline V gene lookup returns CDR1 MNHEY and CDR2 SVGEGT. Here the CDR3 DNA reads TGTGCCAGCAGTCGGGGTCCCTCGGAGGATGAGCAGTACTTC. It yields the protein CASSRGPSEDEQYF.

This clonotype was counted ten times or more. V usage is TRBV20-1 and J usage is TRBJ2-2, with 7 positions matching TRBD2. CDR3 length: 14 amino acids. V shed 3 bases and J 5 bases; nucleotides not matched to a gene: 6. Germline V gene data show CDR1 as DFQATT and CDR2 as SNEGSKA (reference sequence). As DNA, the CDR3 is TGCAGTGCTAGGGGCGGGAGAGGGACCGGGGAGCTGTTTTTT. Translating gives CSARGGRGTGELFF.

The chain has TRBV28 and TRBJ2-5; weak D call: TRBD1 (5 bases). The CDR3 totals 13 residues. From germline, CDR1 is MDHEN and CDR2 SYDVKM. The CDR3 bases are TGTGTCAGGATCCTCCAGGGACAAGAGACCCAGTACTTC. Translating gives CVRILQGQETQYF.

There are many counts of this clonotype. This CDR3 reads CASSLSGQPLDGYTF. CDR3 sequence (DNA): TGTGCCAGCAGTTTATCAGGACAACCCCTTGATGGCTACACCTTC. V gene TRBV12-3 or TRBV12-4 combines with J gene TRBJ1-2, with a possible D match to TRBD1 (5 bases). Trimming stripped 2 bases from V and 6 bases from J, with 16 bases between. There are 15 residues in the CDR3.

V usage is TRBV20-1 and J usage is TRBJ2-7; 8 bases align to TRBD1. CDR1 is DFQATT, CDR2 SNEGSKA, per germline (reference sequence). This CDR3 spans 13 amino acids. J gave up 3 bases and V 7 bases, and 8 bases lay outside the gene matches. The CDR3 DNA sequence: TGCAGTGTATCCGGGACAGGATACTACGAGCAGTACTTC. Translation: CSVSGTGYYEQYF.

This clonotype was picked up a small number of times. The chain combines TRBV20-1 with TRBJ2-2, with 14 nucleotides matching TRBD2. Looked up from germline, CDR1 is DFQATT and CDR2 is SNEGSKA (reference sequence). The V segment lost 0 bases and the J segment 5 bases; nucleotides outside the gene matches: 11. The CDR3 is 19 residues long. The chain's CDR3 is CSARDLGTSGGMGTGELFF. The CDR3 DNA is TGCAGTGCTAGAGATCTCGGGACTAGCGGGGGAATGGGGACCGGGGAGCTGTTTTTT.